This TCR beta chain was recorded in a study of T cell responses to AZD1222 COVID-19 vaccine. Study details: Whether given at about 4 or about 12 weeks, second doses were pooled.

Of note for this clone: Its antigen is not known.

CDR1 is LGHDT and CDR2 is YNNKEL in the germline V gene (reference sequence). The length of the CDR3 is 16 residues. Trimming removed 3 bases from V and 0 bases from J, with 13 bases in between. Points from the study as a whole: Spike-specific TCR depth and breadth grew after two AZD1222 doses. Most donors were white British, females outnumbered males, and clonal diversity was possibly underestimated. The study found vaccine-associated CD4 TCRs spanning spike, dominant at 160-218 and 743-854.

Repertoires were generated with immunoSEQ multiplex PCR, while TCRdb's copy carries only in-frame clones and drops some. The sample carries approximately 110,000 clones, 80% to 90% recorded once. This clonotype originated in an adult in good health. The chain links TRBV3-1 (or the pseudogene TRBV3-2) to TRBJ2-3; D gene ambiguous. The starting material was peripheral blood, obtained on day 0 of AZD1222 vaccination. The CDR3 loop reads CASSHPNGSSTDTQYF. The CDR3 nucleotides are TGTGCCAGCAGCCATCCGAATGGGTCCAGCACAGATACGCAGTATTTT.